This T cell receptor beta chain derives from a study of shared clonotypes between healthy human individuals. Cells designated naive CD8 were CD45RO-negative and were positively selected for CCR7, with terminally differentiated effector memory CD45RA+ cells excluded. The germline V and J ends were trimmed by 1 base and 6 bases, with 17 bases remaining between them. CDR1 is SGHKS and CDR2 is YYEKEE in the germline V gene (reference sequence). This CDR3 contains 15 residues. Measured with immunoSEQ multiplex PCR; TCRdb has only the in-frame clones, and not every one. The top ten hold more than 0.95% of the sample, which has 1.5 million to 2.5 million clones, approximately 94% seen once.

Sequencing was done on a sample of naive CD8+ T cells sorted from blood. The chain employs TRBV5-5 and TRBJ2-7; TRBD1 might be the D (6 bases). The receptor's source is a man in his late teens or twenties in good health. CDR3 sequence reads: CASSLYTGIGAEQYF. The CDR3, as DNA: TGTGCCAGCAGCTTGTACACAGGGATTGGGGCCGAGCAGTACTTC.